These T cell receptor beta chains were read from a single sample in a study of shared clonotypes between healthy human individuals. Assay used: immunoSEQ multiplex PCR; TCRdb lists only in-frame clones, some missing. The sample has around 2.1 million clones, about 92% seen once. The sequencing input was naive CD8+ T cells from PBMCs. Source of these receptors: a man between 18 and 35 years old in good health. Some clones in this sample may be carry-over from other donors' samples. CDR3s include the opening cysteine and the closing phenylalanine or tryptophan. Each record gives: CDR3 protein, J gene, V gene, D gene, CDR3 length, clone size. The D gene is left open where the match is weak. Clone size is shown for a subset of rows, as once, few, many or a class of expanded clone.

CASSEGGGLVVNEQFF | TRBJ2-1 | TRBV2 | TRBD2 | 16 | -
CASRLSARGGNEQYF | TRBJ2-7 | TRBV10-1 | - | 15 | -
CASSESEGVQPQHF | TRBJ1-5 | TRBV10-2 | - | 14 | -
CASADDNEQFF | TRBJ2-1 | TRBV6-5 | - | 11 | -
CASSGQGSTTEAFF | TRBJ1-1 | TRBV27 | TRBD1 | 14 | once
CASSLFRGATYEQYF | TRBJ2-7 | TRBV7-8 | - | 15 | -
CASSPGTGGYEQYF | TRBJ2-7 | TRBV5-1 | TRBD1 | 14 | -
CASSPRTYEQYF | TRBJ2-7 | TRBV18 | - | 12 | -
CASSLGGGGHEQYF | TRBJ2-7 | TRBV28 | - | 14 | once
CASTPDPGNQPQHF | TRBJ1-5 | TRBV28 | - | 14 | -
CASGLTGLGIDEQFF | TRBJ2-1 | TRBV12-5 | TRBD2 | 15 | -
CSATPGQGGDGYTF | TRBJ1-2 | TRBV29-1 | TRBD1 | 14 | -
CASSDLRTVFDEQFF | TRBJ2-1 | TRBV6-1 | - | 15 | -
CASSLSAGGAWEQYF | TRBJ2-7 | TRBV27 | TRBD2 | 15 | once
CAISEDNEKLFF | TRBJ1-4 | TRBV10-3 | - | 12 | few
CASSLAGREQFF | TRBJ2-1 | TRBV7-9 | - | 12 | -
CASSPDRYTEAFF | TRBJ1-1 | TRBV4-1 | - | 13 | -
CASRVGTAKNIQYF | TRBJ2-4 | TRBV6-1 | - | 14 | -
CASSVRDLYEQYF | TRBJ2-7 | TRBV5-1 | - | 13 | -
CASSVTASTDTQYF | TRBJ2-3 | TRBV9 | - | 14 | -
CAQLDGANVLTF | TRBJ2-6 | TRBV30 | - | 12 | -
CASIQLGVSYEQYF | TRBJ2-7 | TRBV28 | - | 14 | -
CASSLGLVLYEQYF | TRBJ2-7 | TRBV5-5 | - | 14 | -
CASSLAGESSYEQYF | TRBJ2-7 | TRBV7-9 | - | 15 | -
CAISGDNTDTQYF | TRBJ2-3 | TRBV10-3 | - | 13 | -
CSYGTFRTEAFF | TRBJ1-1 | TRBV29-1 | - | 12 | -
CASSVPGTGIYGYTF | TRBJ1-2 | TRBV9 | TRBD1 | 15 | -
CASSPSLADTSYEQYF | TRBJ2-7 | TRBV27 | - | 16 | -
CASSTTGLAGGSYNEQFF | TRBJ2-1 | TRBV7-9 | TRBD2 | 18 | -
CASSPMTVTRGSGELFF | TRBJ2-2 | TRBV28 | - | 17 | -
CASSLAVTGEDNEQFF | TRBJ2-1 | TRBV7-9 | TRBD1 | 16 | -
CASSEPRMNTEAFF | TRBJ1-1 | TRBV7-2 | - | 14 | -
CASRQGASTEKLFF | TRBJ1-4 | TRBV28 | TRBD1 | 14 | once
CASSEKQGWDQPQHF | TRBJ1-5 | TRBV13 | - | 15 | -
CASSLLAVTDTQYF | TRBJ2-3 | TRBV7-2 | TRBD2 | 14 | -
CATSGGFESNQPQHF | TRBJ1-5 | TRBV15 | - | 15 | -
CASSSPEKGPYYEQYF | TRBJ2-7 | TRBV7-9 | - | 16 | -
CASSHTISASGSLGEQFF | TRBJ2-1 | TRBV4-1 | TRBD2 | 18 | -
CATSRDYTGEWGGQPQHF | TRBJ1-5 | TRBV15 | TRBD1 | 18 | -
CASSLFQGMNTEAFF | TRBJ1-1 | TRBV7-9 | - | 15 | -
CASSPRGWAGGGTGELFF | TRBJ2-2 | TRBV4-3 | TRBD2 | 18 | -
CASRRVPLPRESDEQFF | TRBJ2-1 | TRBV19 | - | 17 | -
CASSESGGELFF | TRBJ2-2 | TRBV6-1 | - | 12 | few
CASSAPGGNSVYEQYF | TRBJ2-7 | TRBV5-1 | - | 16 | once
CASSVLLAVSYNEQFF | TRBJ2-1 | TRBV9 | TRBD2 | 16 | -
CASSEGGKAGGFGTDTQYF | TRBJ2-3 | TRBV6-1 | TRBD2 | 19 | -